A selection of T cell receptor beta chains follows, all from one sample in a study of T cell changes during pregnancy in multiple sclerosis. Sequencing used immunoSEQ multiplex PCR; TCRdb keeps in-frame clones, though not all of them. The sample records about 85,000 clones, just over 90% being singletons. The starting material was peripheral blood, obtained in the first trimester of pregnancy. Receptor source: a female donor with multiple sclerosis, enrolled in a pregnancy study. Both conserved end residues are part of each CDR3. The D gene is left open where the match is weak. Expanded clones get a size class; other rows say once, few or many, or leave the size out.

>-|TRBJ1-1|TRBV19|-
TGTGCCAGTAGCGATGACAGATGGAACACTGAAGCTTTCTTT
CASSDDRWNTEAFF
>TRBD2|TRBJ2-2|TRBV5-6|-
TGTGCCAGCAGCTTCGGGAGGGCCCCCGGGGAGCTGTTTTTT
CASSFGRAPGELFF
>-|TRBJ2-7|TRBV6-5|-
TGTGCCAGCAGTTACTCCGGGACTGGCTACGAGCAGTACTTC
CASSYSGTGYEQYF
>TRBD2|TRBJ2-1|TRBV19|once
TGTGCCAGTAGGAGAGAAGCACGGGGACTAGCTAACAATGAGCAGTTCTTC
CASRREARGLANNEQFF
>-|TRBJ2-2|TRBV5-1|-
TGCGCCAGCAGCTCCAGGGTGACGAACACCGGGGAGCTGTTTTTT
CASSSRVTNTGELFF
>TRBD1|TRBJ2-7|TRBV5-1|-
TGCGCCAGCAGCGAAGGACAGGGATGGCGCGAGCAGTACTTC
CASSEGQGWREQYF
>-|TRBJ1-2|TRBV6-1|-
TGTGCCAGCATCAAAGGGGAAAGCTACACCTTC
CASIKGESYTF
>-|TRBJ2-7|TRBV19|-
TGTGCCAGTAGTATAGATCAGGCAGGGCTCGACGAGCAGTACTTC
CASSIDQAGLDEQYF
>-|TRBJ1-2|TRBV7-9|once
TGTGCCAGCAGCAACCAGGGGTCCTATGGCTACACCTTC
CASSNQGSYGYTF
>TRBD1|TRBJ2-1|TRBV27|-
TGTGCCAGCAGTTTATTGGGACAGGGCAATGAGCAGTTCTTC
CASSLLGQGNEQFF
>TRBD2|TRBJ2-1|TRBV19|once
TGTGCCAGTAGCGATAGGGGACTAGCAGGAGCGGGGGATGAGCAGTTCTTC
CASSDRGLAGAGDEQFF
>TRBD2|TRBJ2-7|TRBV6-5|-
TGTGCCAGCAGTTATGGGACTAGCGGGGATCCCTACGAGCAGTACTTC
CASSYGTSGDPYEQYF
>TRBD1|TRBJ1-5|TRBV18|-
TGTGCCAGCTCACCCCCAGGGGGGAGCAATCAGCCCCAGCATTTT
CASSPPGGSNQPQHF
>-|TRBJ1-1|TRBV27|-
TGTGCCAGCAGTTTACGAGGGTTGAACACTGAAGCTTTCTTT
CASSLRGLNTEAFF
>-|TRBJ2-7|TRBV7-9|-
TGTGCCAGCAGCTTAGGCAGGACCTACGAGCAGTACTTC
CASSLGRTYEQYF
>TRBD2|TRBJ2-3|TRBV7-3|-
TGTGCCAGCAGCTCTAGCGGGGGGGTAGATACGCAGTATTTT
CASSSSGGVDTQYF
>-|TRBJ2-7|TRBV28|-
TGTGCCAGCAGACCCATTATACTAGTACCTACGGAGCAGTACTTC
CASRPIILVPTEQYF
>TRBD1|TRBJ2-7|TRBV18|-
TGTGCCAGCTCACCACGCCGGACAGGGAGCTACGAGCAGTACTTC
CASSPRRTGSYEQYF
>TRBD1|TRBJ1-5|TRBV28|-
TGTGCCAGCAGTTTAGCCGGGACAGGGCGTCAGCCCCAGCATTTT
CASSLAGTGRQPQHF
>-|TRBJ2-3|TRBV5-6|-
TGTGCCAGCAGCTTGACAAGCACAGATACGCAGTATTTT
CASSLTSTDTQYF
>-|TRBJ1-1|TRBV7-6|-
TGTGCCAGCAGCGCTGACAGGAACACTGAAGCTTTCTTT
CASSADRNTEAFF
>TRBD2|TRBJ2-5|TRBV30|-
TGTGCCTGCGATTTCGGACTAGCGGGGGCAGGGACCCAGTACTTC
CACDFGLAGAGTQYF
>-|TRBJ2-1|TRBV14|-
TGTGCCAGCAGCCTACCTAGGATAGCTGGGTACAATGAGCAGTTCTTC
CASSLPRIAGYNEQFF
>-|TRBJ1-1|TRBV28|-
TGTGCCAGCAGCCTCGGGGGTATGAACACTGAAGCTTTCTTT
CASSLGGMNTEAFF
>TRBD1|TRBJ2-7|TRBV13|-
TGTGCCAGCAGCTACGACAGGGCCGGCTACGAGCAGTACTTC
CASSYDRAGYEQYF
>-|TRBJ1-5|TRBV7-8|-
TGTGCCAGCAGCTTAGGGTCGGATCAGCCCCAGCATTTT
CASSLGSDQPQHF
>-|TRBJ2-5|TRBV28|-
TGTGCCAGCAGTCTCTTGGCCCAAGAGACCCAGTACTTC
CASSLLAQETQYF
>-|TRBJ2-1|TRBV15|-
TGTGCCACCAGCAGAGTTAGGGGAGGTGAGCAGTTCTTC
CATSRVRGGEQFF
>-|TRBJ2-7|TRBV11-3|-
TGTGCCAGCAGCGCTTCACAGATCCACGAGCAGTACTTC
CASSASQIHEQYF
>-|TRBJ1-3|TRBV5-1|-
TGCGCCAGCAGCTTGCAGGGTACTGGAAACACCATATATTTT
CASSLQGTGNTIYF
>TRBD1|TRBJ1-1|TRBV7-2|-
TGTGCCAGCAGACTAAACAGGGGGCGCTTTGAAGCTTTCTTT
CASRLNRGRFEAFF
>TRBD2|TRBJ2-1|TRBV29-1|-
TGCAGCGTTGAAGATCTTTCTAGCGGGAGAGGATGGGGGAGTGAGCAGTTCTTC
CSVEDLSSGRGWGSEQFF
>TRBD2|TRBJ2-2|TRBV5-1|-
TGCGCCAGCAGCTTTGCGGGGGCCGGGGAGCTGTTTTTT
CASSFAGAGELFF
>TRBD1|TRBJ2-7|TRBV4-1|medium-sized
TGCGCCAGCAGCCAAGACAGGGGGAACTACGAGCAGTACTTC
CASSQDRGNYEQYF
>-|TRBJ2-5|TRBV7-6|-
TGTGCCAGCAGCCCCGACAGTAAAGAGACCCAGTACTTC
CASSPDSKETQYF
>TRBD2|TRBJ2-7|TRBV7-2|-
TGTGCCAGCAGCGTGGCGGGGGACTACTACGAGCAGTACTTC
CASSVAGDYYEQYF